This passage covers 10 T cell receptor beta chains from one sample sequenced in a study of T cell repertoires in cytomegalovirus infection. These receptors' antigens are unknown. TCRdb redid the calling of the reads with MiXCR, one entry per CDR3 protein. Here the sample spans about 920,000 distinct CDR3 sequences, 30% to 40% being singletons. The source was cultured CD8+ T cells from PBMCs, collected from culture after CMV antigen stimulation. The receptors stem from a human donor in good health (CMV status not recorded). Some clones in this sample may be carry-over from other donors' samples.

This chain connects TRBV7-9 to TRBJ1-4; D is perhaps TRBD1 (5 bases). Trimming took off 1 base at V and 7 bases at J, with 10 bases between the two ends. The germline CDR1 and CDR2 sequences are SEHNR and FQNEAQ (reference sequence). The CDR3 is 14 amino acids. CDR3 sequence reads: CASSLVPGFEKLFF. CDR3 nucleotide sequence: TGTGCCAGCAGCTTAGTTCCAGGGTTTGAAAAACTGTTTTTT.

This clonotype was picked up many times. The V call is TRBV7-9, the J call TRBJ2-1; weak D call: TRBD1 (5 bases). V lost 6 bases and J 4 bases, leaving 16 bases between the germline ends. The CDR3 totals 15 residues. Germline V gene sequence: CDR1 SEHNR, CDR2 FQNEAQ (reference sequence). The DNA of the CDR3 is TGTGCCAGCAGTCCTCCCGACAGAAATTACAATGAGCAGTTCTTC. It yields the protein CASSPPDRNYNEQFF.

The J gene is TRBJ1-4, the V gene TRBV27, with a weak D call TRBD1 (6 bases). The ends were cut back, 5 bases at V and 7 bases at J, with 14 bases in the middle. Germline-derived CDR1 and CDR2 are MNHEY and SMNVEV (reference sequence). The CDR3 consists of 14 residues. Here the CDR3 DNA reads TGTGCCAGCAGTCTCTACAGGGTCAGTGAAAAACTGTTTTTT. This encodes CASSLYRVSEKLFF.

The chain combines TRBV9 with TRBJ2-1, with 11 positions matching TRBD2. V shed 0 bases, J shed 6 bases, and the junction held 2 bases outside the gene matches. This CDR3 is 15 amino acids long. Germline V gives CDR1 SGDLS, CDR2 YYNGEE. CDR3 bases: TGTGCCAGCAGCGTAGGAACTAGCGGGAGCAATGAGCAGTTCTTC. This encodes CASSVGTSGSNEQFF.

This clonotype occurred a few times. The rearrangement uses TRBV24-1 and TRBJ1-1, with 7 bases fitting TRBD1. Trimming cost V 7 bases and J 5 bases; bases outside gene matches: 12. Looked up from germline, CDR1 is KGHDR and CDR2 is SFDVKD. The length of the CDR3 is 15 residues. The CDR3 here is CATRTGRLPGTEAFF. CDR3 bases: TGTGCCACCAGGACAGGGAGGCTCCCCGGGACTGAAGCTTTCTTT.

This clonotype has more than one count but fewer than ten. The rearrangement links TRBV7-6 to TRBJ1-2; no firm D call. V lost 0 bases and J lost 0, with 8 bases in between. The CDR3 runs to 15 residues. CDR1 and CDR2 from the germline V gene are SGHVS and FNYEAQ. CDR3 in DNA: TGTGCCAGCAGCTTAGCGGGAGACGCTAACTATGGCTACACCTTC. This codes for CASSLAGDANYGYTF.

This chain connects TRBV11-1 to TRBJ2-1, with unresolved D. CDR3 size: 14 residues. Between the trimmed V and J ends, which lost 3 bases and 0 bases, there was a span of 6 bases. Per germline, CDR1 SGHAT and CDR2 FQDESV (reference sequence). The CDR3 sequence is CASSLIDSYNEQFF. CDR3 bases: TGTGCCAGCAGCTTGATAGACTCCTACAATGAGCAGTTCTTC.

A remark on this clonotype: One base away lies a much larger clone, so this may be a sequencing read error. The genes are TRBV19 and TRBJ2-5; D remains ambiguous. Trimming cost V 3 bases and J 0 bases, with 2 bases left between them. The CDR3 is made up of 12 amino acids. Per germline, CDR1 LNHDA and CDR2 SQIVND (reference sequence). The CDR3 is CASSINQETQYF. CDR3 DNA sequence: TGTGCCAGTAGTATTAACCAAGAGACCCAGTACTTC. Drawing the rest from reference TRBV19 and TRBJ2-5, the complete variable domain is DGGITQSPKYLFRKEGQNVTLSCEQNLNHDAMYWYRQDPGQGLRLIYYSQIVNDFQKGDIAEGYSVSREKKESFPLTVTSAQKNPTAFYLCASSINQETQYFGPGTRLLVL.

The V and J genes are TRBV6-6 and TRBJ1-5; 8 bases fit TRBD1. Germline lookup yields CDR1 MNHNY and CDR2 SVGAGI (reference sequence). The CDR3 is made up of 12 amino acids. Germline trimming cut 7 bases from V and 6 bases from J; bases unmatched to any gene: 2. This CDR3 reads CASKQGGQPQHF. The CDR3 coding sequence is TGTGCCAGCAAACAGGGGGGTCAGCCCCAGCATTTT.

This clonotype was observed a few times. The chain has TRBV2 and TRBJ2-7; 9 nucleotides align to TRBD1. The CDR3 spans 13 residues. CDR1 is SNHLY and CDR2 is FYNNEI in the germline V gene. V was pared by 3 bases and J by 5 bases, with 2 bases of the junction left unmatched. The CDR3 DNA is TGTGCCAGCAGTGAGACAGGGGGGGACGAGCAGTACGTC. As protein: CASSETGGDEQYV.